These T cell receptor beta chains were read from a single sample in a study of cytomegalovirus exposure and HLA in healthy donors. The assay was immunoSEQ multiplex PCR, and TCRdb's table has in-frame clones only and misses some. The table includes some 120,000 clones, under 90% detected once. Material for sequencing was PBMCs. The source is a woman aged 35 to 49 in good health and CMV-seropositive. The CDR3 runs from the conserved cysteine through the conserved F or W. Each record gives: D gene, clone size, V gene, J gene, CDR3 DNA, CDR3 protein. A D gene is named only where the DNA matches it firmly. Size values are once, few and many counts, or a class for expanded clones, and some rows have none.

D gene: TRBD2
clone size: .
V gene: TRBV6-5
J gene: TRBJ2-5
CDR3 DNA: TGTGCCAGCAGTTACTCGCAGCGGGAGGGAGAGACCCAGTACTTC
CDR3 protein: CASSYSQREGETQYF

D gene: TRBD2
clone size: .
V gene: TRBV30
J gene: TRBJ2-3
CDR3 DNA: TGTGCCTGGATGGCTAGCGGGAGGGTTGATACGCAGTATTTT
CDR3 protein: CAWMASGRVDTQYF

D gene: TRBD1
clone size: .
V gene: TRBV9
J gene: TRBJ2-2
CDR3 DNA: TGTGCCAGCAGCCGGACAGGGCGGACCGGGGAGCTGTTTTTT
CDR3 protein: CASSRTGRTGELFF

D gene: .
clone size: .
V gene: TRBV21-1
J gene: TRBJ2-1
CDR3 DNA: TGTGCCAAAGGGGCTAGCGGGGGAAGTTTCCCCTACAATGAGCAGTTCTTC
CDR3 protein: CAKGASGGSFPYNEQFF

D gene: TRBD1
clone size: .
V gene: TRBV13
J gene: TRBJ2-7
CDR3 DNA: TGTGCCAGCAGCTCGACAGGGGGCGCAAGTAGCGGCAGGGATTACGAGCAGTACTTC
CDR3 protein: CASSSTGGASSGRDYEQYF

D gene: .
clone size: .
V gene: TRBV29-1
J gene: TRBJ2-1
CDR3 DNA: TGCAGCGTTCCTATATTGGGCCGCGACAATGAGCAGTTCTTC
CDR3 protein: CSVPILGRDNEQFF

D gene: TRBD1
clone size: once
V gene: TRBV7-3
J gene: TRBJ2-3
CDR3 DNA: TGTGCCAGCAGCCCCCAGGGACAGGGGGGAGATACGCAGTATTTT
CDR3 protein: CASSPQGQGGDTQYF

D gene: .
clone size: .
V gene: TRBV7-2
J gene: TRBJ1-3
CDR3 DNA: TGTGCCAGCAGCTTAGACGGGAACTCTGGAAACACCATATATTTT
CDR3 protein: CASSLDGNSGNTIYF

D gene: .
clone size: .
V gene: TRBV11-2
J gene: TRBJ2-1
CDR3 DNA: TGTGCCAGCAGCCCCAGGACAGTGACGGATGAGCAGTTCTTC
CDR3 protein: CASSPRTVTDEQFF

D gene: .
clone size: .
V gene: TRBV7-2
J gene: TRBJ2-4
CDR3 DNA: TGTGCCAGCAGCTTAATGGTCGGGAGCAGTGCCAAAAACATTCAGTACTTC
CDR3 protein: CASSLMVGSSAKNIQYF

D gene: TRBD1
clone size: .
V gene: TRBV28
J gene: TRBJ2-1
CDR3 DNA: TGTGCCAGCAGCGAACAGGGGGCTCAAGCTTACAATGAGCAGTTCTTC
CDR3 protein: CASSEQGAQAYNEQFF

D gene: .
clone size: once
V gene: TRBV15
J gene: TRBJ2-6
CDR3 DNA: TGTGCCACCAGCAGTATACTTGGGGCCAACGTCCTGACTTTC
CDR3 protein: CATSSILGANVLTF

D gene: .
clone size: .
V gene: TRBV7-9
J gene: TRBJ1-1
CDR3 DNA: TGTGCCAGCAGCTTAGCAGGGGATCTCACTGAAGCTTTCTTT
CDR3 protein: CASSLAGDLTEAFF

D gene: .
clone size: .
V gene: TRBV5-1
J gene: TRBJ2-7
CDR3 DNA: TGCGCCAGCAGCTTTCTCGGTCGAGGTGACGAGCAGTACTTC
CDR3 protein: CASSFLGRGDEQYF

D gene: TRBD2
clone size: .
V gene: TRBV7-2
J gene: TRBJ2-1
CDR3 DNA: TGTGCCAGCAGCTCCCGACTAGCGGGAGTAGATGAGCAGTTCTTC
CDR3 protein: CASSSRLAGVDEQFF

D gene: TRBD2
clone size: once
V gene: TRBV2
J gene: TRBJ2-3
CDR3 DNA: TGTGCCAGCGATAGGGCGGGAGCGACAGATACGCAGTATTTT
CDR3 protein: CASDRAGATDTQYF

D gene: TRBD1
clone size: .
V gene: TRBV19
J gene: TRBJ1-1
CDR3 DNA: TGTGCCAGTAAGGACAGGGACGTGAACACTGAAGCTTTCTTT
CDR3 protein: CASKDRDVNTEAFF

D gene: TRBD2
clone size: .
V gene: TRBV5-4
J gene: TRBJ2-5
CDR3 DNA: TGTGCCAGCAGTAAATTAGCGGGAGCGCAAGAGACCCAGTACTTC
CDR3 protein: CASSKLAGAQETQYF

D gene: .
clone size: once
V gene: TRBV27
J gene: TRBJ1-4
CDR3 DNA: TGTGCCAGCAGTTCCACAGAGGGAGCTAATGAAAAACTGTTTTTT
CDR3 protein: CASSSTEGANEKLFF

D gene: .
clone size: .
V gene: TRBV9
J gene: TRBJ1-4
CDR3 DNA: TGTGCCAGCAGCGTAGACGTGCAGGGAGGCGCTAATGAAAAACTGTTTTTT
CDR3 protein: CASSVDVQGGANEKLFF

D gene: .
clone size: .
V gene: TRBV5-1
J gene: TRBJ2-2
CDR3 DNA: TGCGCCAGCAGCTTTACCACAGGGATAATCGGGGAGCTGTTTTTT
CDR3 protein: CASSFTTGIIGELFF

D gene: .
clone size: few
V gene: TRBV15
J gene: TRBJ2-3
CDR3 DNA: TGTGCCACCAGCAGAGATCAAGATACGCAGTATTTT
CDR3 protein: CATSRDQDTQYF

D gene: TRBD1
clone size: .
V gene: TRBV7-3
J gene: TRBJ2-2
CDR3 DNA: TGTGCCAGCAGCTTTTCAGGGGGCGAAGGGACCGGGGAGCTGTTTTTT
CDR3 protein: CASSFSGGEGTGELFF

D gene: TRBD2
clone size: .
V gene: TRBV27
J gene: TRBJ2-7
CDR3 DNA: TGTGCCAGCAGTTTATCACTAGCGGACTACGAGCAGTACTTC
CDR3 protein: CASSLSLADYEQYF

D gene: .
clone size: .
V gene: TRBV28
J gene: TRBJ2-1
CDR3 DNA: TGTGCCAGCGCGATGACTCGTTACAATGAGCAGTTCTTC
CDR3 protein: CASAMTRYNEQFF

D gene: TRBD2
clone size: .
V gene: TRBV18
J gene: TRBJ2-7
CDR3 DNA: TGTGCCAGCTCACCACCGACGGGAGGAGCCGACGAGCAGTACTTC
CDR3 protein: CASSPPTGGADEQYF

D gene: TRBD2
clone size: .
V gene: TRBV6-1
J gene: TRBJ2-2
CDR3 DNA: TGTGCCAGCAGTGAAGTCTTAGCGGGAGAGTACACCGGGGAGCTGTTTTTT
CDR3 protein: CASSEVLAGEYTGELFF

D gene: .
clone size: .
V gene: TRBV9
J gene: TRBJ2-2
CDR3 DNA: TGTGCCAGCAGCGAAACCGGGACACCGAACACCGGGGAGCTGTTTTTT
CDR3 protein: CASSETGTPNTGELFF

D gene: .
clone size: .
V gene: TRBV19
J gene: TRBJ1-2
CDR3 DNA: TGTGCCAGTAGTATACCAGGAGGAGGGGTATATGGCTACACCTTC
CDR3 protein: CASSIPGGGVYGYTF

D gene: .
clone size: .
V gene: TRBV7-3
J gene: TRBJ2-3
CDR3 DNA: TGTGCCAGCAGCTCGAACCCCCGACAAACACGCACAGATACGCAGTATTTT
CDR3 protein: CASSSNPRQTRTDTQYF

D gene: .
clone size: .
V gene: TRBV5-4
J gene: TRBJ2-1
CDR3 DNA: TGTGCCAGCAGCTCGAAGACTAGCAATGAGCAGTTCTTC
CDR3 protein: CASSSKTSNEQFF

D gene: TRBD2
clone size: .
V gene: TRBV4-3
J gene: TRBJ2-1
CDR3 DNA: TGCGCCAGCAGCCAAGATCTTGCGTCTGGGGGAGGGGCCTACAATGAGCAGTTCTTC
CDR3 protein: CASSQDLASGGGAYNEQFF

D gene: .
clone size: .
V gene: TRBV10-1
J gene: TRBJ2-7
CDR3 DNA: TGCGCCAGCAGTGAACCCGGGTCGTCGGTTTACGAGCAGTACTTC
CDR3 protein: CASSEPGSSVYEQYF

D gene: .
clone size: .
V gene: TRBV2
J gene: TRBJ2-1
CDR3 DNA: TGTGCCAGCAGTGATTCGGTCCCCTCCTACAATGAGCAGTTCTTC
CDR3 protein: CASSDSVPSYNEQFF

D gene: .
clone size: once
V gene: TRBV6-5
J gene: TRBJ1-3
CDR3 DNA: TGTGCCAGCAGTTACCAACCCACCGGTGGAAACACCATATATTTT
CDR3 protein: CASSYQPTGGNTIYF

D gene: TRBD2
clone size: .
V gene: TRBV4-2
J gene: TRBJ2-2
CDR3 DNA: TGTGCCAGCAGCCAAGAGCCACTAGCGGGAGGGCCATTCACCGGGGAGCTGTTTTTT
CDR3 protein: CASSQEPLAGGPFTGELFF

D gene: TRBD1
clone size: few
V gene: TRBV27
J gene: TRBJ2-7
CDR3 DNA: TGTGCCAGCAGTTTTAATACAGGGGGGAGCGAGCAGTACTTC
CDR3 protein: CASSFNTGGSEQYF

D gene: .
clone size: .
V gene: TRBV30
J gene: TRBJ1-5
CDR3 DNA: TGTGCCTGGACCAGGGTGAGTAATCAGCCCCAGCATTTT
CDR3 protein: CAWTRVSNQPQHF

D gene: .
clone size: .
V gene: TRBV6-6
J gene: TRBJ2-3
CDR3 DNA: TGTGCCAGCATCCCTAGCGTAAACACAGATACGCAGTATTTT
CDR3 protein: CASIPSVNTDTQYF

D gene: TRBD2
clone size: once
V gene: TRBV27
J gene: TRBJ2-1
CDR3 DNA: TGTGCCAGCAGTCTGACTAGCGGGAGGGCCCTAAATGAGCAGTTCTTC
CDR3 protein: CASSLTSGRALNEQFF

D gene: TRBD1
clone size: .
V gene: TRBV10-3
J gene: TRBJ2-5
CDR3 DNA: TGTGCCATCAGTGTAGACAGGGGTGAGACCCAGTACTTC
CDR3 protein: CAISVDRGETQYF

D gene: .
clone size: few
V gene: TRBV10-2
J gene: TRBJ1-1
CDR3 DNA: TGCGCCAGCAGTGAGTTTGGGGCAGAAAGTGGGACTGAAGCTTTCTTT
CDR3 protein: CASSEFGAESGTEAFF

D gene: TRBD2
clone size: .
V gene: TRBV9
J gene: TRBJ2-3
CDR3 DNA: TGTGCCAGCAGCGGGCGGGAGTCGGGAGCAGATACGCAGTATTTT
CDR3 protein: CASSGRESGADTQYF

D gene: .
clone size: .
V gene: TRBV5-6
J gene: TRBJ2-7
CDR3 DNA: TGTGCCAGCAGCTTGGGATTTTCTAACAGGGCAGTTGTCGAGCAGTACTTC
CDR3 protein: CASSLGFSNRAVVEQYF

D gene: .
clone size: few
V gene: TRBV14
J gene: TRBJ2-7
CDR3 DNA: TGTGCCAGCAGCCATGTTTCGGGACTCCTCTACGAGCAGTACTTC
CDR3 protein: CASSHVSGLLYEQYF

D gene: TRBD1
clone size: .
V gene: TRBV4-1
J gene: TRBJ1-5
CDR3 DNA: TGCGCCAGCAGCCAAGATAGGGGACAGGGTACTCAGCCCCAGCATTTT
CDR3 protein: CASSQDRGQGTQPQHF

D gene: TRBD2
clone size: .
V gene: TRBV5-4
J gene: TRBJ2-7
CDR3 DNA: TGTGCCAGCAGCTCCCAGCTAGCGGAATCCTACGAGCAGTACTTC
CDR3 protein: CASSSQLAESYEQYF

D gene: TRBD2
clone size: .
V gene: TRBV29-1
J gene: TRBJ2-3
CDR3 DNA: TGCAGCGGATATGGACTAGCGGGGACGCGCGATACGCAGTATTTT
CDR3 protein: CSGYGLAGTRDTQYF

D gene: .
clone size: few
V gene: TRBV2
J gene: TRBJ1-2
CDR3 DNA: TGTGCCAGCAGTGAAATTCCTCGGGGAGGCTACACTTTC
CDR3 protein: CASSEIPRGGYTF

D gene: TRBD2
clone size: .
V gene: TRBV7-9
J gene: TRBJ2-3
CDR3 DNA: TGTGCCAGCAGCACCCTGGATAGCGGGAGCGATATGTATACGCAGTATTTT
CDR3 protein: CASSTLDSGSDMYTQYF

D gene: .
clone size: .
V gene: TRBV7-6
J gene: TRBJ2-3
CDR3 DNA: TGTGCCAGCAGCTTAGCGGACTACCTCAGCACAGATACGCAGTATTTT
CDR3 protein: CASSLADYLSTDTQYF